This T cell receptor beta chain comes out of a study of T cells in Graves' hyperthyroidism and ophthalmopathy. Study-wide results and limits: Ophthalmopathy got predicted by the model a median approximately 6.3 months before its onset.

This clonotype was recorded a few times. No antigen is known for it. RNA transcripts served as the template for amplifying TCR beta CDR3 regions. A set of HTBI primers served as the primers for a first-round RT-PCR of the TCR CDR3. TCRdb independently ran MiXCR on the multiplex PCR reads; one entry per CDR3 protein. The sample lists about 610,000 distinct CDR3 sequences, roughly 14% seen once, with 4.3% in the top ten. For ophthalmopathy patients, the Clinical Activity Score was at least 3 and the NOSPECS grade at least 4; duration was under 3 months. The source of the PBMCs was about 10 ml of fresh peripheral blood. The source of this sequence is a woman between 40 and 50 years old with Graves' ophthalmopathy. The sequenced sample was blood.

The CDR3 nucleotides read TGTGCCAGCAGTCCCTACGTGGGAGCTAACACTGAAGCTTTCTTT. The encoded protein is CASSPYVGANTEAFF. The chain joins TRBV12-3 or TRBV12-4 to TRBJ1-1; D remains unclear. V lost 5 bases and J lost 2, with 15 bases in between. This CDR3 is built from 15 residues.